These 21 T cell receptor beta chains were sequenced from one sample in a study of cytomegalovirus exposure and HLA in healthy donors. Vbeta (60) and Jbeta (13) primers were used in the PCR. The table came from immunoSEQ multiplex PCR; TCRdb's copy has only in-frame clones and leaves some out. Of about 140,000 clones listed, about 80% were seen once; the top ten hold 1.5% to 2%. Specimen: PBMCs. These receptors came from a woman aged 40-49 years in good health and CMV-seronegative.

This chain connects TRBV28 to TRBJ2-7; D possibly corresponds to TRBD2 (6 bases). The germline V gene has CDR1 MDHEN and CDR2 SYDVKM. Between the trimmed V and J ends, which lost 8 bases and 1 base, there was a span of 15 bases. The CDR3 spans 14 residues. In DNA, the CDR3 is TGTGCCAGCCTGCGCCTAGCGTCGTCCTACGAGCAGTACTTC. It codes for CASLRLASSYEQYF.

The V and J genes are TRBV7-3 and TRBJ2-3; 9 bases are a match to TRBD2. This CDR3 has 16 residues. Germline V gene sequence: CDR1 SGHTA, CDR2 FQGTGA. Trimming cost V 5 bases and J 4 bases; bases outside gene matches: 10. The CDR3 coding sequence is TGTGCCAGCAGCAGAGGACTAGCGAGAGGGCCAGATACGCAGTATTTT. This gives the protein CASSRGLARGPDTQYF.

CDR3 sequence reads: CASSEYGTGAFNEKLFF. In DNA, the CDR3 is TGTGCCAGCAGTGAATATGGGACAGGGGCTTTTAATGAAAAACTGTTTTTT. This sequence joins TRBV25-1 and TRBJ1-4, with 10 bases fitting TRBD1. The CDR3 is 17 residues long. Germline V CDR1 and CDR2: MGHDK, SYGVNS. The ends lost 0 bases at V and 4 bases at J; junction bases unmatched: 5. Full variable domain (remainder filled in from reference TRBV25-1 and TRBJ1-4): EADIYQTPRYLVIGTGKKITLECSQTMGHDKMYWYQQDPGMELHLIHYSYGVNSTEKGDLSSESTVSRIRTEHFPLTLESARPSHTSQYLCASSEYGTGAFNEKLFFGSGTQLSVL.

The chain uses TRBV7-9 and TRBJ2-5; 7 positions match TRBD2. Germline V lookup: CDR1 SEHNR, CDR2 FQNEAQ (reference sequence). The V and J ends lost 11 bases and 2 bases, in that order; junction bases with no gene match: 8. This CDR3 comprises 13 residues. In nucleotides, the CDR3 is TGTGCCGGGCGGGAAGCGGGACAAGAGACCCAGTACTTC. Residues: CAGREAGQETQYF.

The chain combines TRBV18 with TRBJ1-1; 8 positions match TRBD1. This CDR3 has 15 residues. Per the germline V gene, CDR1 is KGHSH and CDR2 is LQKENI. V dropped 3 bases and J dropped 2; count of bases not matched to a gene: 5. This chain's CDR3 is CASSPGQGLNTEAFF. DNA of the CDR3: TGTGCCAGCTCACCCGGACAGGGTCTTAACACTGAAGCTTTCTTT. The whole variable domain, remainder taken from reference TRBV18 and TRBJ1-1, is NAGVMQNPRHLVRRRGQEARLRCSPMKGHSHVYWYRQLPEEGLKFMVYLQKENIIDESGMPKERFSAEFPKEGPSILRIQQVVRGDSAAYFCASSPGQGLNTEAFFGQGTRLTVV.

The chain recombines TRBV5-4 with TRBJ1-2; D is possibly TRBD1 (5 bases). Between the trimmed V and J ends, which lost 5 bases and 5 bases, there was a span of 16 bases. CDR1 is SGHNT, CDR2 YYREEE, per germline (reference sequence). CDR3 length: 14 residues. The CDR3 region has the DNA TGTGCCAGCAGACCCGCCGGGGGTTCGTATGGCTACACCTTC. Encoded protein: CASRPAGGSYGYTF. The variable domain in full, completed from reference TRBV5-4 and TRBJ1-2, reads ETGVTQSPTHLIKTRGQQVTLRCSSQSGHNTVSWYQQALGQGPQFIFQYYREEENGRGNFPPRFSGLQFPNYSSELNVNALELDDSALYLCASRPAGGSYGYTFGSGTRLTVV.

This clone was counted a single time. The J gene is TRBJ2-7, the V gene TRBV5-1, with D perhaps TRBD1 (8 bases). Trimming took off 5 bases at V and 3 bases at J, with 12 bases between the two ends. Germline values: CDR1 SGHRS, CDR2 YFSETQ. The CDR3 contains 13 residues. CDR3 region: CASRAGQDYEQYF. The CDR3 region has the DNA TGCGCCAGCAGAGCGGGACAGGACTACGAGCAGTACTTC.

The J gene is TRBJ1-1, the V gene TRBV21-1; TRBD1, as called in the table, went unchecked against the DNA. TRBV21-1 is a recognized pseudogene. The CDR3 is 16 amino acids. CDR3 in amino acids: CASSKVGAGGQAEAFF. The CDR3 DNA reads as TGTGCCAGCAGCAAAGTTGGGGCAGGGGGCCAGGCGGAAGCTTTCTTT.

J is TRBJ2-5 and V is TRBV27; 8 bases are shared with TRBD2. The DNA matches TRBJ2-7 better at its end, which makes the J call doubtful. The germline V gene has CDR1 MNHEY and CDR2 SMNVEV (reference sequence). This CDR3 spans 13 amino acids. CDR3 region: CASSSREGYEQYF. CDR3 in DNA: TGTGCCAGCAGTTCCCGGGAGGGCTACGAGCAGTACTTC.

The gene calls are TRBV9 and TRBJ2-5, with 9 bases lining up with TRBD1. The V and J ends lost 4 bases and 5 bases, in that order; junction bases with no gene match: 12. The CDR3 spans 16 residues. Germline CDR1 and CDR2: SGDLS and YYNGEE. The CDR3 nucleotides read TGTGCCAGCAGCCTGGGAGGGACAGGGTATGGGGAGACCCAGTACTTC. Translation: CASSLGGTGYGETQYF.

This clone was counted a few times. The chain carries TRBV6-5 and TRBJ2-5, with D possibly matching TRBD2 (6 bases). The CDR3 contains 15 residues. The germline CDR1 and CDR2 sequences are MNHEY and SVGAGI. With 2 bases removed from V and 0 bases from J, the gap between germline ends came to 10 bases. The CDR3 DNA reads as TGTGCCAGCAGTTACACTCAGCGGGACCAAGAGACCCAGTACTTC. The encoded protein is CASSYTQRDQETQYF.

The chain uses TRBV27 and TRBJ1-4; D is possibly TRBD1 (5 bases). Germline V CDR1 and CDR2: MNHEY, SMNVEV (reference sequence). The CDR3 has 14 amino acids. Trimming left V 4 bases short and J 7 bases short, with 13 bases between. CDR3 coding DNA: TGTGCCAGCAGTTATGGGACTGCGATTGAAAAACTGTTTTTT. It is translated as CASSYGTAIEKLFF.

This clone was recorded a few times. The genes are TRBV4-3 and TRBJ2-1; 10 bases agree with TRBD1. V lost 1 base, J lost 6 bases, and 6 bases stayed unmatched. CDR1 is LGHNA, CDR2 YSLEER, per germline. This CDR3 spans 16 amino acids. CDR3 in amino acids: CASSQAGTGVSNEQFF. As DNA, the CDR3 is TGCGCCAGCAGCCAAGCCGGGACAGGGGTCTCCAATGAGCAGTTCTTC.

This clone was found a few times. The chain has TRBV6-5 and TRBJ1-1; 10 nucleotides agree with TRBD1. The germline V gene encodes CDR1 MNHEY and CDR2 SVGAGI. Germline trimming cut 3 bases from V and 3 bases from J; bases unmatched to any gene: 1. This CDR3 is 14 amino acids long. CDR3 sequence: CASSYGTGDTEAFF. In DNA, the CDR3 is TGTGCCAGCAGTTATGGGACAGGGGACACTGAAGCTTTCTTT.

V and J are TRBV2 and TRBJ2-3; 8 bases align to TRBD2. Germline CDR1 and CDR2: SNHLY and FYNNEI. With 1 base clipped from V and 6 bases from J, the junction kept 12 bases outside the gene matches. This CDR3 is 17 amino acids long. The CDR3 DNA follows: TGTGCCAGCAGTGAAGTATCGAGCGGGGGACCTCGGGATACGCAGTATTTT. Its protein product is CASSEVSSGGPRDTQYF.

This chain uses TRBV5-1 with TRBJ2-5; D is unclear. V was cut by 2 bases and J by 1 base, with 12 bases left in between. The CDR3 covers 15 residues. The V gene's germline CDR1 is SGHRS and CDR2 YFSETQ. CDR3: CASSFQTASQETQYF. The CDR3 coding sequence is TGCGCCAGCAGCTTCCAAACCGCCAGCCAAGAGACCCAGTACTTC.

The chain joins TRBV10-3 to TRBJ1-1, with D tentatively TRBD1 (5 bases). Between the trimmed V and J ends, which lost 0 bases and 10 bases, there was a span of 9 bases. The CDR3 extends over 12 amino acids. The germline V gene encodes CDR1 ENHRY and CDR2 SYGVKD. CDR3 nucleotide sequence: TGTGCCATCAGTGAGTCGTGGGGGGGAGCTTTCTTT. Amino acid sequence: CAISESWGGAFF.

The CDR3 spells CASSIEWLNQPQHF. The CDR3 DNA reads as TGTGCCAGTAGTATAGAGTGGCTCAATCAGCCCCAGCATTTT. The rearrangement joins TRBV19 to TRBJ1-5; no clear D gene. V lost 0 bases and J 3 bases, leaving 6 bases between the germline ends. Germline CDR1 and CDR2: LNHDA and SQIVND (reference sequence). The CDR3 is 14 residues long.

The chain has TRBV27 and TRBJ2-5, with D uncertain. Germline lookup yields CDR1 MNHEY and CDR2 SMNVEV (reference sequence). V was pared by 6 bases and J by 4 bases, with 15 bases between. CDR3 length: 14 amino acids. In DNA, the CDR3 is TGTGCCAGCAGAAAACCGGGTCCAACAGAGACCCAGTACTTC. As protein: CASRKPGPTETQYF.

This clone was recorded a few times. CDR3 in DNA: TGTGCCAGCAGCCAAGATCCCAAGCGGGGCGCTAGGGAAAATGAGCAGTTCTTC. It specifies CASSQDPKRGARENEQFF. J is TRBJ2-1 and V is TRBV4-2, with 7 bases aligning to TRBD2. This CDR3 has 18 residues. From germline, CDR1 is LGHNA and CDR2 YNFKEQ. The ends lost 0 bases at V and 7 bases at J; junction bases unmatched: 15.

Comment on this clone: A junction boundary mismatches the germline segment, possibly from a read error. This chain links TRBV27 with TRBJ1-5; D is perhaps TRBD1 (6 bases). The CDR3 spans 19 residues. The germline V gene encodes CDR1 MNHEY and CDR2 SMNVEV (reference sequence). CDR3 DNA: TGTGCCAACAGTCCCGCAATTAGGGGGGGAAGGGCGGACAATCAGCCCCAGCATTTT. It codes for CANSPAIRGGRADNQPQHF.